The clone carrying this TCR beta chain was recorded a few times. Its antigen is undetermined. The method was immunoSEQ multiplex PCR; TCRdb's version includes in-frame clones alone and lacks a portion of them. The sample lists 4,500 to 5,500 clones, less than 85% occurring once. This sample stems from a study of immune evolution from preneoplasia to lung adenocarcinoma. Study findings and constraints: Later-stage lesions seemingly showed higher T cell density and diversity than normal lung.

The CDR3 is made up of 15 amino acids. J gave up 5 bases and V 8 bases, and 11 bases lay outside the gene matches. Germline V gene sequence: CDR1 MNHNS, CDR2 SASEGT. This chain joins TRBV6-1 and TRBJ1-5, with 8 positions matching TRBD1. Source material: FFPE adjacent normal lung tissue. This clonotype originated in a person aged 60 to 85 with lung adenocarcinoma. CDR3 region: CASEPGTGGDQPQHF. The CDR3 DNA sequence: TGTGCCAGCGAACCCGGGACAGGAGGGGATCAGCCCCAGCATTTT.